This T cell receptor (beta chain) came from a study of blood T cell repertoires in COVID-19. Across the study: Acute and convalescent COVID-19 samples came from the United States, Italy and Spain. Nucleic acid was either cDNA or gDNA, and it came from T cells, B-cell-depleted T cells, or PBMCs.

Source study methods: Amplifying reference gene primers gave estimates of nucleated cell counts. Data came from immunoSEQ multiplex PCR; TCRdb stores just in-frame clones and leaves some out. V and J calls and clone size come straight from that table; D and trimming were deduced from the DNA. Of roughly 140,000 clones detected, approximately 86% appear once; the ten largest clones hold around 5%. The sequence was obtained from a human donor in a cohort sampled during active COVID-19. Sample: peripheral blood.

The CDR3 protein is CASSLTVPSGDEQYF. The CDR3 bases are TGTGCCAGCAGTTTAACTGTCCCGTCGGGGGACGAGCAGTACTTC. V is TRBV27 and J is TRBJ2-7; D may be TRBD2 (6 bases). This CDR3 is 15 amino acids long. The V gene lost 2 bases and the J gene lost 5 bases, with 16 bases spanning the gap. Germline loops: CDR1 MNHEY, CDR2 SMNVEV (reference sequence).